This TCR beta chain was identified during a study of blood T cells in healthy people across ages. Regarding the study as a whole: Naive T cell percentage showed a strong correlation with the diversity of TCR beta. The study could not conclusively compare naive and antigen-experienced cells, given its unsorted PBMCs.

With a J-beta primer mix and a sample-barcoded 5' primer, a second PCR ran about 7 to 12 cycles. Through a template-switch adaptor with 12 random nucleotides, each cDNA molecule received a tag. TCRdb independently ran MiXCR on the 5' RACE reads; one entry per CDR3 protein. The sample yields almost 800,000 distinct CDR3 sequences, roughly 50% seen once. This clonotype was picked up a small number of times. Antigen unknown. With a much larger clone just one base away, this may be a read error. Peripheral blood was drawn, around 9.3 milliliters per donor. The receptor's source is a man aged 25 to 40 in good health. Sequencing used blood.

Written as DNA, the CDR3 is TGCGCCAGCAGGGAGGTGAAGGGAGAGACCCAGTACTTC. It encodes CASREVKGETQYF. The rearrangement joins TRBV10-1 to TRBJ2-5; D is perhaps TRBD2 (5 bases). V was trimmed by 6 bases and J by 4 bases, leaving 12 bases between them. This CDR3 has 13 amino acids. Per the germline V gene, CDR1 is WNHNN and CDR2 is SYGVQD (reference sequence).